This T cell receptor (beta chain) emerged from a study of blood T cells in healthy people across ages. Regarding the study as a whole: Diversity estimates from one million T cells were considered underestimates.

Trimming took 8 bases from V and 4 from J, leaving 15 bases between them. Germline V gene lookup returns CDR1 MGHRA and CDR2 YSYEKL. CDR3 length: 13 amino acids. Primed by a sample-barcoded 5' primer and a J-beta primer mix, a second PCR proceeded for about 7 to 11 cycles. TCRdb re-called the 5' RACE reads with MiXCR, one entry per CDR3 protein. The sample holds about a million distinct CDR3 sequences, approximately 49% seen once. This clonotype has more than one count but fewer than ten. What it binds is not known. The genes are TRBV4-1 and TRBJ2-7, with a weak D call TRBD2 (5 bases). The specimen was blood. The source is a young man in good health. CDR3 residues: CASRLDWTYEQYF. In nucleotides, the CDR3 is TGCGCCAGCCGCCTCGACTGGACTTACGAGCAGTACTTC.